The sequence of this T cell receptor beta chain was determined in a study of T cells after posttransplantation cyclophosphamide. Whole-study results and caveats: TRB overlap between skin or GI tissue T cells and blood was limited. Recipient CMV seropositivity and CMV reactivation strongly tracked TRB clonality. Later blood repertoires were often dominated by clones from the donor CD8+ memory compartment.

Germline loops: CDR1 SGHTA, CDR2 FQGTGA. The CDR3 consists of 12 residues. V lost 2 bases to trimming and J lost 6 bases, with 4 bases between them. Repertoires were generated with immunoSEQ multiplex PCR, while TCRdb's copy carries only in-frame clones and drops some. The specimen gives around 39,000 clones without singletons; the ten biggest hold approximately 1.1%. This clone was recorded at least ten times. Its matching antigen is unknown. On the day of bone marrow donation, the related graft donor provided peripheral blood. The receptor comes from a girl aged 5 to 17 in good health, CMV-negative, and a related stem cell transplant donor. Sequencing was done on a sample of PBMCs. This sequence joins TRBV7-3 and TRBJ2-2; unclear D gene. CDR3 in amino acids: CASSLGAGELFF. CDR3 in DNA: TGTGCCAGCAGCTTAGGAGCCGGGGAGCTGTTTTTT.